The clone carrying this TCR beta chain came up a few times. Its specificity is not known. These donors were members of the roughly 120-subject validation cohort, a group separate from the roughly 670-subject first cohort. This sample was included in a study of cytomegalovirus exposure and HLA in healthy donors. Whole-study context: The platform used for the 120 or so validation repertoires matched that of the 666 first-cohort repertoires, a later analysis reported. Study outcomes and limitations: There were a few CMV-associated chains whose specificity for CMV antigens was confirmed in vitro. That first-cohort TCR clusters tended to co-occur in the 95 to 150 validation repertoires was found in a later analysis.

Sequencing used immunoSEQ multiplex PCR; TCRdb keeps in-frame clones, though not all of them. This sample yields around 140,000 clones, of which about 91% are seen a single time; around 1.3% belongs to the top ten. The TCR comes from a woman between 18 and 29 years old in good health and CMV-seronegative. Sequences were obtained from PBMCs.

The DNA for the CDR3 is TGTGCCAGCAGCTTACTCATTGGGCTTTTGGCTGAAGCTTTCTTT. The encoded protein is CASSLLIGLLAEAFF. The chain joins TRBV7-2 to TRBJ1-1; no definite D call. Trimming cost V 2 bases and J 6 bases, with 16 bases left between them. Germline V lookup: CDR1 SGHTA, CDR2 FQGNSA. There are 15 residues in the CDR3.